This T cell receptor (beta chain) derives from a study of T-cell memory formation after mild COVID-19. Across the study: TCR clusters largely stayed donor specific.

Whole-study results and caveats: While clones contracting from day 15 to 85 were balanced between CD4 and CD8, later expanders leaned CD4+.

Concerning this clonotype: The antigen remains unidentified.

It was 5'RACE with constant-segment primers that produced the TCR alpha and TCR beta cDNA libraries, which carried sample barcodes and UMIs. TCRdb called the 5' RACE reads again in MiXCR, with one record for every CDR3 protein. The sample lists roughly 610,000 distinct CDR3 sequences, 15% to 20% occurring once. What was sequenced was PBMCs or a T cell subset sorted from them (not recorded which). The receptor comes from an adult woman who had mild COVID-19 (a few samples of this study predate the infection). Cell type and time point are not known.

The DNA for the CDR3 is TGCGCCAGCAGCTTGGGACCGGACCGCGCTGGCTCTGGGGCCAACGTCCTGACTTTC. Translated: CASSLGPDRAGSGANVLTF. This sequence joins TRBV5-1 and TRBJ2-6; D not certain. The CDR3 spans 19 residues. Germline V gene data show CDR1 as SGHRS and CDR2 as YFSETQ. Trimming stripped 0 bases from V and 0 bases from J, with 16 bases between.